This TCR beta chain was sequenced in a study of T cell changes during pregnancy in multiple sclerosis. The repertoire was sequenced with immunoSEQ multiplex PCR; TCRdb's copy has only in-frame clones and lacks some. The table shows roughly 93,000 clones, with approximately 89% occurring only once. With 1 base clipped from V and 5 bases from J, the junction kept 4 bases outside the gene matches. The CDR3 totals 15 residues. Germline CDR1 MGHRA, CDR2 YSYEKL. The sequenced sample was peripheral blood, obtained before pregnancy. The rearrangement links TRBV4-1 to TRBJ2-2; 7 bases line up with TRBD1. The clonotype comes from a female donor with multiple sclerosis, enrolled in a pregnancy study. For the CDR3, the DNA is TGCGCCAGCAGCCAAGGACAGGGTGGGACCGGGGAGCTGTTTTTT. Translating gives CASSQGQGGTGELFF.